This TCR beta chain was captured by sequencing in a study of CD8+ T cells in alopecia areata. Extracted RNA was reverse transcribed into cDNA, the sequencing template. Assay used: immunoSEQ multiplex PCR; TCRdb lists only in-frame clones, some missing. Of roughly 98,000 clones in the sample, 61% were seen once. Described treatment: oral pan-JAK inhibitor, 5-10 mg twice daily. CDR3 size: 13 residues. V dropped 4 bases and J dropped 4; count of bases not matched to a gene: 4. The V gene's germline CDR1 is SQVTM and CDR2 ANQGSEA. This chain joins TRBV29-1 and TRBJ1-3, with TRBD1 identical over 7 bases. The sequences come from CD8+ T cells sorted from blood, collected at week 4, from a patient treated with tofacitinib. The clonotype comes from a human donor with alopecia areata. CDR3 sequence: CSVGQGIGNTIYF. The DNA for the CDR3 is TGCAGCGTTGGACAGGGAATAGGAAACACCATATATTTT.